Listed below are T cell receptor beta chains from one sample, sequenced in a study of blood T cell repertoires in COVID-19. The data were produced by immunoSEQ multiplex PCR, yet TCRdb's version contains in-frame clones alone and is incomplete. The sample contains about 30,000 clones, around 88% of which appear only once. Material: peripheral blood. Receptors were obtained from a human donor in a cohort sampled during active COVID-19. CDR3s include the opening cysteine and the closing phenylalanine or tryptophan. A D gene is named only where the DNA matches it firmly. Clone sizes are given selectively: once, few, many, or a class where the clone is expanded.

J,V,size,D,DNA,CDR3
TRBJ1-5,TRBV15,NA,NA,TGTGCCACCAGCAGATCGTATAGCAATCAGCCCCAGCATTTT,CATSRSYSNQPQHF
TRBJ2-2,TRBV3-1/TRBV3-2,NA,NA,TGTGCCAGCAGCCAAGGGACAGTGAACACCGGGGAGCTGTTTTTT,CASSQGTVNTGELFF
TRBJ1-2,TRBV29-1,NA,TRBD1,TGCAGCGGGTACAGGGGGGGCGGCGGCTACACCTTC,CSGYRGGGGYTF
TRBJ1-5,TRBV5-6,few,NA,TGTGCCAGCAGCTTGGGGGACGGCGGGAGCCAGCCCCAGCATTTT,CASSLGDGGSQPQHF
TRBJ1-2,TRBV18,NA,NA,TGTGCCAGCTCACCTACTCCTAACTATGGCTACACCTTC,CASSPTPNYGYTF
TRBJ2-5,TRBV5-1,NA,TRBD2,TGCGCCAGCAGCCAAGCGGGGTATACAAAAGAGACCCAGTACTTC,CASSQAGYTKETQYF
TRBJ2-1,TRBV7-3,NA,NA,TGTGCCAGCAGCCAAACGGGACACGACGCCTACAATGAGCAGTTCTTC,CASSQTGHDAYNEQFF
TRBJ2-3,TRBV27,NA,TRBD1,TGTGCCAGCAGTTTAGGGAGACAGGGGATACACACAGATACGCAGTATTTT,CASSLGRQGIHTDTQYF
TRBJ1-4,TRBV30,NA,NA,TGTGCCTGCGGGGTCTATAATGAAAAACTGTTTTTT,CACGVYNEKLFF
TRBJ2-1,TRBV6-5,NA,NA,TGTGCCAGCAGCAGAGAGGGGGCCTACAATGAGCAGTTCTTC,CASSREGAYNEQFF
TRBJ1-5,TRBV7-7,NA,NA,TGTGCTAGCAGCTTAGGGGGAGGGGATGGCAATCAGCCCCAGCATTTT,CASSLGGGDGNQPQHF
TRBJ1-3,TRBV7-2,NA,NA,TGTGCCAGCAGACCCGCAGGGTCGGCAAACACCATATATTTT,CASRPAGSANTIYF
TRBJ2-1,TRBV6-1,NA,NA,TGTGCCAGCAGTGAAAACGCCGCCGGGAATGAGCAGTTCTTC,CASSENAAGNEQFF
TRBJ2-1,TRBV5-1,NA,TRBD1,TGCGCCAGCAGCCGCGACAGGGTGCAGTTCTTC,CASSRDRVQFF
TRBJ1-2,TRBV5-1,NA,NA,TGCGCCAGCAGTTACAACCAGGGCAACTATGGCTACACCTTC,CASSYNQGNYGYTF
TRBJ1-2,TRBV6-5,NA,TRBD1,TGTGCCAGCACCAGGACAGGGGAAGGCTACACCTTC,CASTRTGEGYTF
TRBJ2-7,TRBV2,NA,NA,TGTGCCAGCAGTGTCCCCGCAGCACGAGCGGGTGAGCAGTACTTC,CASSVPAARAGEQYF
TRBJ1-2,TRBV18,NA,TRBD1,TGTGCCAGCTCCTCACGACAGGGAAGAAACTATGGCTACACCTTC,CASSSRQGRNYGYTF
TRBJ2-5,TRBV29-1,NA,TRBD2,TGCAGCGTTGAGGGGGGAGCGGGGGTGAATCAAGAGACCCAGTACTTC,CSVEGGAGVNQETQYF